The rows below give T cell receptor beta chains drawn from one sample of a study of blood T cell repertoires in COVID-19. Here immunoSEQ multiplex PCR was the method, and the copy in TCRdb shows in-frame clones only, minus some. The table shows over 200,000 clones, with 80% to 90% occurring only once. The sample was PBMCs or T cells enriched from blood (not recorded which). The source of these receptors is a woman in her forties or fifties who had recovered from COVID-19. Each CDR3 is given with its conserved first and last residue. The order of the fields is CDR3 DNA, CDR3 protein, clone size, D gene, J gene, V gene, CDR3 length. The D gene is left open where the match is weak. Expanded clones are given a class, and other clones once, few, many or no size at all.

DNA: TGTGCCAGCAGTTTACGGGAGGATCAGCCCCAGCATTTT
CDR3: CASSLREDQPQHF
size: -
D: -
J: TRBJ1-5
V: TRBV12-3/TRBV12-4
length: 13

DNA: TGTGCCAGCAGCTTAGAAGGGGTCTATGGCTACACCTTC
CDR3: CASSLEGVYGYTF
size: -
D: -
J: TRBJ1-2
V: TRBV13
length: 13

DNA: TGTGCCAGCAGTTACTCGCTCGAGGGGGCGGACGAGCAGTACTTC
CDR3: CASSYSLEGADEQYF
size: -
D: TRBD1
J: TRBJ2-7
V: TRBV6-5
length: 15

DNA: TGTGCCAGCAGTGGGCAGGGGGCGTTCGGAAACACCATATATTTT
CDR3: CASSGQGAFGNTIYF
size: -
D: TRBD1
J: TRBJ1-3
V: TRBV27
length: 15

DNA: TGTGCCAGCAGCTATCCCGCGGGAGCTGTCGGGGAGCTGTTTTTT
CDR3: CASSYPAGAVGELFF
size: few
D: TRBD2
J: TRBJ2-2
V: TRBV7-9
length: 15

DNA: TGCAGCGTTGAGGCAGGTGAAGCTTTCTTT
CDR3: CSVEAGEAFF
size: -
D: -
J: TRBJ1-1
V: TRBV29-1
length: 10

DNA: TGTGCCAGCAGTGGGGCGACTAGCGGGGGAAACACCGGGGAGCTGTTTTTT
CDR3: CASSGATSGGNTGELFF
size: -
D: TRBD2
J: TRBJ2-2
V: TRBV2
length: 17

DNA: TGTGCCAGCAGTGAGGATTTAGGGGGAAGCGAGACCCAGTACTTC
CDR3: CASSEDLGGSETQYF
size: once
D: -
J: TRBJ2-5
V: TRBV2
length: 15

DNA: TGTGCCACCAGCGGTCAAGATACGCAGTATTTT
CDR3: CATSGQDTQYF
size: -
D: -
J: TRBJ2-3
V: TRBV24-1
length: 11

DNA: TGCAGCGTAGACCGCGGGACTGGAAACACAGATACGCAGTATTTT
CDR3: CSVDRGTGNTDTQYF
size: -
D: -
J: TRBJ2-3
V: TRBV29-1
length: 15

DNA: TGTGCCAGCAGTTTCTTGGTAGCGGGATTTACGAATACGCAGTATTTT
CDR3: CASSFLVAGFTNTQYF
size: -
D: TRBD2
J: TRBJ2-3
V: TRBV27
length: 16

DNA: TGTGCCAGCAGCTTGGACCCCGGGGCAACTAATGAAAAACTGTTTTTT
CDR3: CASSLDPGATNEKLFF
size: -
D: -
J: TRBJ1-4
V: TRBV5-4
length: 16

DNA: TGTGCCAGCAGTTTAAGGACAGGGGATTCCTACGAGCAGTACTTC
CDR3: CASSLRTGDSYEQYF
size: -
D: TRBD1
J: TRBJ2-7
V: TRBV27
length: 15

DNA: TGTGCTAGCAGCTTACAACCGGGACACCAGAACACCGGGGAGCTGTTTTTT
CDR3: CASSLQPGHQNTGELFF
size: few
D: -
J: TRBJ2-2
V: TRBV7-7
length: 17

DNA: TGTGCCAGCAGTCCGACAGGGGGCCGCTATGGCTACACCTTC
CDR3: CASSPTGGRYGYTF
size: -
D: TRBD1
J: TRBJ1-2
V: TRBV6-5
length: 14

DNA: TGTGCCAGCAGTTTTCGTTTGGGAGGACCTAATGAAAAACTGTTTTTT
CDR3: CASSFRLGGPNEKLFF
size: -
D: -
J: TRBJ1-4
V: TRBV27
length: 16

DNA: TGCGCCAGCAGCCCGGGACAGGGAAAATATTTCGACTATGGCTACACCTTC
CDR3: CASSPGQGKYFDYGYTF
size: -
D: TRBD1
J: TRBJ1-2
V: TRBV5-1
length: 17

DNA: TGTGCCAGCAGCCCACGGTGGGCCACCGGCGGCTACACCTTC
CDR3: CASSPRWATGGYTF
size: -
D: -
J: TRBJ1-2
V: TRBV3-1/TRBV3-2
length: 14

DNA: TGTGCCAGCAGCTTAGCCGGGACAGGGGGGAACACTGAAGCTTTCTTT
CDR3: CASSLAGTGGNTEAFF
size: -
D: TRBD1
J: TRBJ1-1
V: TRBV7-9
length: 16

DNA: TGTGCCAGTAGTATAGATAGCCCGGATCAGCCCCAGCATTTT
CDR3: CASSIDSPDQPQHF
size: -
D: -
J: TRBJ1-5
V: TRBV19
length: 14

DNA: TGTGCCAGCAGCCAAGATCCGGGAGCTAACAATGAGCAGTTCTTC
CDR3: CASSQDPGANNEQFF
size: -
D: -
J: TRBJ2-1
V: TRBV4-2
length: 15

DNA: TGTGCCACCAGCAGAGGTATCGGGCGGGAGTCCCACAATGAGCAGTTCTTC
CDR3: CATSRGIGRESHNEQFF
size: -
D: TRBD2
J: TRBJ2-1
V: TRBV15
length: 17

DNA: TGTGCCAGCAGCCCCCGGGACTCCTCCTACGAGCAGTACTTC
CDR3: CASSPRDSSYEQYF
size: -
D: -
J: TRBJ2-7
V: TRBV7-9
length: 14

DNA: TGCGCCAGCAGCTTGCAGGGGGCCGGAAACTATGGCTACACCTTC
CDR3: CASSLQGAGNYGYTF
size: -
D: TRBD1
J: TRBJ1-2
V: TRBV5-1
length: 15

DNA: TGTGCCAGCTCACCGAACACAGACTCCTACGAGCAGTACTTC
CDR3: CASSPNTDSYEQYF
size: -
D: -
J: TRBJ2-7
V: TRBV18
length: 14

DNA: TGCAGCGTTGAGCGGGGGACAGATACGCAGTATTTT
CDR3: CSVERGTDTQYF
size: -
D: TRBD2
J: TRBJ2-3
V: TRBV29-1
length: 12

DNA: TGCGCCAGCAGCGTAACCGGGATCCAAAGACCCTACGAGCAGTACTTC
CDR3: CASSVTGIQRPYEQYF
size: -
D: -
J: TRBJ2-7
V: TRBV5-1
length: 16

DNA: TGTGCCAGCAGTGTAAGCGGGTCAACCGGGGGCACAGATACGCAGTATTTT
CDR3: CASSVSGSTGGTDTQYF
size: -
D: -
J: TRBJ2-3
V: TRBV28
length: 17

DNA: TGTGCCAGCAGCGACCCGGGACTAGCGGGAGAGGATACGCAGTATTTT
CDR3: CASSDPGLAGEDTQYF
size: -
D: TRBD2
J: TRBJ2-3
V: TRBV9
length: 16

DNA: TGCGCCAGTGGGGCCAGGGTAGGACAAACTTACGCCGGGGAGCTGTTTTTT
CDR3: CASGARVGQTYAGELFF
size: -
D: -
J: TRBJ2-2
V: TRBV5-1
length: 17

DNA: TGTGCCAGCAGTTTGGGGGCCTCGAGGGGCTATGGCTACACCTTC
CDR3: CASSLGASRGYGYTF
size: once
D: -
J: TRBJ1-2
V: TRBV28
length: 15

DNA: TGCGCCAGCAGCCAAGGGGGGAACAGGGGGCGTAGTCTTAACGGCTACACCTTC
CDR3: CASSQGGNRGRSLNGYTF
size: -
D: TRBD1
J: TRBJ1-2
V: TRBV4-1
length: 18

DNA: TGTGCCACCAGCCCCGGGGGGGGCACCAACTCTGGAAACACCATATATTTT
CDR3: CATSPGGGTNSGNTIYF
size: -
D: -
J: TRBJ1-3
V: TRBV15
length: 17

DNA: TGCGCCAGCATCACGACAGGGGGTGTGGGTGGCTACACCTTC
CDR3: CASITTGGVGGYTF
size: -
D: TRBD1
J: TRBJ1-2
V: TRBV5-1
length: 14

DNA: TGCGCCAGCAGCTTTAGCGGTAAAGAGACCCAGTACTTC
CDR3: CASSFSGKETQYF
size: -
D: -
J: TRBJ2-5
V: TRBV5-1
length: 13

DNA: TGCGCCAGCAGCCAGGGGGCTAGCTACACCGGGGAGCTGTTTTTT
CDR3: CASSQGASYTGELFF
size: -
D: -
J: TRBJ2-2
V: TRBV4-1
length: 15

DNA: TGTGCCAGCAGCTTAGATCCCAGGGACAATGAGCAGTTCTTC
CDR3: CASSLDPRDNEQFF
size: -
D: -
J: TRBJ2-1
V: TRBV7-2
length: 14

DNA: TGTGCCAGCAGTGACCCGGGACACTACACAGATACGCAGTATTTT
CDR3: CASSDPGHYTDTQYF
size: -
D: -
J: TRBJ2-3
V: TRBV25-1
length: 15

DNA: TGTGCCAGTACTCGGACAGCAGGAAACACCATATATTTT
CDR3: CASTRTAGNTIYF
size: -
D: -
J: TRBJ1-3
V: TRBV19
length: 13

DNA: TGCGCCAGCAGCTTGAGCGGGGACCAGCCCCAGCATTTT
CDR3: CASSLSGDQPQHF
size: -
D: -
J: TRBJ1-5
V: TRBV5-1
length: 13

DNA: TGTGCCAGCAGTAGGGGGCTGGGAACCTATGGCTACACCTTC
CDR3: CASSRGLGTYGYTF
size: -
D: TRBD1
J: TRBJ1-2
V: TRBV6-5
length: 14

DNA: TGCAGCGTTGGACTAGCTGAAGAGACCCAGTACTTC
CDR3: CSVGLAEETQYF
size: -
D: TRBD2
J: TRBJ2-5
V: TRBV29-1
length: 12

DNA: TGTGCCAGTAGTCCTCGGACGTTGCTAGGGGATGGCTACACCTTC
CDR3: CASSPRTLLGDGYTF
size: -
D: -
J: TRBJ1-2
V: TRBV19
length: 15

DNA: TGTGCCACCAAACTGCCAAGCGGGAGGGGGTTGGATCATGAGCAGTTCTTC
CDR3: CATKLPSGRGLDHEQFF
size: -
D: TRBD2
J: TRBJ2-1
V: TRBV15
length: 17

DNA: TGTGCCAGCAGCGTTGAGACTAGCGGGAGCGTTACAGATACGCAGTATTTT
CDR3: CASSVETSGSVTDTQYF
size: -
D: TRBD2
J: TRBJ2-3
V: TRBV28
length: 17

DNA: TGTGCCAGCAGCCTAACAGGAGACGAGCAGTACTTC
CDR3: CASSLTGDEQYF
size: -
D: -
J: TRBJ2-7
V: TRBV7-8
length: 12

DNA: TGTGCCAGCACCCACCGCCTACACCCTTCCGGCTTTAACGGGACAGGGGGCACCGGGGAGCTGTTTTTT
CDR3: CASTHRLHPSGFNGTGGTGELFF
size: -
D: TRBD1
J: TRBJ2-2
V: TRBV3-1/TRBV3-2
length: 23

DNA: TGTGCCAGCAGCCGAAAGCTAATCGGGACAAATAACTACGAGCAGTACTTC
CDR3: CASSRKLIGTNNYEQYF
size: -
D: -
J: TRBJ2-7
V: TRBV7-9
length: 17